This section outlines one TCR beta chain sequence together with its context. Its antigen is unknown. The stimulus was an HIV-1 Gag 15-mer peptide pool, 0.9 to 1 ug/peptide/mL. Memory cells lacking CD40L and CD69 with high CD45RO were sorted. Donors were HIV-1-infected adults who began suppressive ART during chronic infection. Undetectable plasma HIV-1 RNA below 50 copies/mL lasted at least 4 years. This CDR3 is built from 13 residues. Germline assignment: CDR1 LNHDA and CDR2 SQIVND (reference sequence). With V trimmed by 6 bases and J by 10 bases, 5 bases remained unmatched. This entry is derived from a study of persistence of HIV-infected CD4 T cells. Sequencing used immunoSEQ version 4 in survey mode. The assay was immunoSEQ multiplex PCR, and TCRdb's table has in-frame clones only and misses some. The data show tens of thousands of clones, roughly 75% seen once.

This clonotype originated in an adult man with HIV who was CMV-seropositive. Sequencing used CD4+ T cells sorted from PBMCs after approximately 19-hour stimulation, obtained from a patient who received antiretroviral therapy. The rearrangement joins TRBV19 to TRBJ1-4, with 10 bases fitting TRBD1. This CDR3 is CASSLGQGGKLFF. CDR3 in DNA: TGTGCCAGTAGCCTCGGACAGGGGGGAAAACTGTTTTTT.